This T cell receptor (beta chain) was documented in a study of cytomegalovirus exposure and HLA in healthy donors. About the study: In terms of ancestry, the Caucasian-associated cluster contained 75% to 85% of the roughly 400 genotyped donors.

The CDR3 is 11 residues long. The germline V gene has CDR1 LNHDA and CDR2 SQIVND (reference sequence). V lost 8 bases, J lost 5 bases, and 9 bases lay in between. In the case of this clone: Its target is unknown. Different DNA sequences within this sample yield the same CDR3.

Regarding the study as a whole: The authors listed 164 TCR beta chains as cytomegalovirus-associated. Confirmation was obtained in vitro that a few CMV-associated chains are specific for CMV antigens.

A multiplex PCR was run with 60 Vbeta primers and 13 Jbeta primers. TCRdb's table, derived via immunoSEQ multiplex PCR, lists solely in-frame clones and lacks some. The sample lists roughly 69,000 clones; 73% were seen once. Material: PBMCs. The TCR comes from a man in his forties or fifties in good health and CMV-seronegative. V and J are TRBV19 and TRBJ1-1; tentative D call: TRBD1 (6 bases). The CDR3 loop is CASRQGTEAFF. The CDR3 region has the DNA TGTGCCAGTCGTCAGGGGACTGAAGCTTTCTTT.